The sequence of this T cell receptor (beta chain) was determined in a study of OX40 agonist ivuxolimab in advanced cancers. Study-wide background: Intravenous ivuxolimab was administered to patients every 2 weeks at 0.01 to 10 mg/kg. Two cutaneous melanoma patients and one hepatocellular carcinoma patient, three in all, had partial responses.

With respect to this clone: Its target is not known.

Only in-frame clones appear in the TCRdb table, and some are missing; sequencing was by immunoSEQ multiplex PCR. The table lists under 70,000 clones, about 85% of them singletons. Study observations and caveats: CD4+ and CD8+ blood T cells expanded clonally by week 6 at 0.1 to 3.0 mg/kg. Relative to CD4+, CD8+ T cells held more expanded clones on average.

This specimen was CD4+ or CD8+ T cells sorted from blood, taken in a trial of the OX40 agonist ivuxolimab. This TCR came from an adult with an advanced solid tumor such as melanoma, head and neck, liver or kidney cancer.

The CDR3 bases are TGTGCCAGCAGTTTAATACCGGGTAATTCACCCCTCCACTTT. Amino acids: CASSLIPGNSPLHF. V is TRBV28 and J is TRBJ1-6; D ambiguous. This CDR3 is built from 14 residues. The V gene lost 2 bases and the J gene lost 6 bases, with 8 bases spanning the gap. CDR1 and CDR2 from the germline V gene are MDHEN and SYDVKM.